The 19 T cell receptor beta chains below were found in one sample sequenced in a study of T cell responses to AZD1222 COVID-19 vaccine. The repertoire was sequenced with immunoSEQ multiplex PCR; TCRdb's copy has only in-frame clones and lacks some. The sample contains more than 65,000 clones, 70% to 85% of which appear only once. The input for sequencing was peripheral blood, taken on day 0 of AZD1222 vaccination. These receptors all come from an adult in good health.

The CDR3 loop is CASSPTTGEKYF. The CDR3 region has the DNA TGTGCCAGCTCACCAACCACAGGGGAGAAGTATTTT. The chain employs TRBV18 and TRBJ2-3; 7 positions agree with TRBD1. The ends lost 2 bases at V and 13 bases at J; junction bases unmatched: 6. Germline CDR1 KGHSH, CDR2 LQKENI. The CDR3 is 12 residues long.

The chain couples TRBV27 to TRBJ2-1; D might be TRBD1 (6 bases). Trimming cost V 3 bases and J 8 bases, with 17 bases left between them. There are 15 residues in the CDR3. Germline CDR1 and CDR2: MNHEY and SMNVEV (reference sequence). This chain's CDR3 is CASSLTRQERDEQFF. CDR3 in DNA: TGTGCCAGCAGTTTGACCAGACAGGAAAGAGATGAGCAGTTCTTC.

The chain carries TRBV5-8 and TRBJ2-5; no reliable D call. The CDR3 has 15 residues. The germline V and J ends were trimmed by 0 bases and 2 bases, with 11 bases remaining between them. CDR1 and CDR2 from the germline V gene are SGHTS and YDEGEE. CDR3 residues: CASSLVAVGQETQYF. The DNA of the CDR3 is TGTGCCAGCAGCTTGGTGGCGGTTGGTCAAGAGACCCAGTACTTC.

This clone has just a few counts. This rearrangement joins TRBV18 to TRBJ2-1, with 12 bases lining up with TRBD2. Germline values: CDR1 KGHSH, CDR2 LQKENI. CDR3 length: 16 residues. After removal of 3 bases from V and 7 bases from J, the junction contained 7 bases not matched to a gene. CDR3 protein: CASSPILAGGINEQFF. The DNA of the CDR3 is TGTGCCAGCTCACCCATACTAGCGGGAGGAATAAATGAGCAGTTCTTC. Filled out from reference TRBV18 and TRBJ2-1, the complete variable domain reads NAGVMQNPRHLVRRRGQEARLRCSPMKGHSHVYWYRQLPEEGLKFMVYLQKENIIDESGMPKERFSAEFPKEGPSILRIQQVVRGDSAAYFCASSPILAGGINEQFFGPGTRLTVL.

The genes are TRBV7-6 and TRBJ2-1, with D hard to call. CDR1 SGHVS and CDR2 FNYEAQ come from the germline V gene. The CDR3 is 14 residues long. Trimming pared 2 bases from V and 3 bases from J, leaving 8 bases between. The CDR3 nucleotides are TGTGCCAGCAGCTTACAGAGCGACTACAATGAGCAGTTCTTC. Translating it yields CASSLQSDYNEQFF.

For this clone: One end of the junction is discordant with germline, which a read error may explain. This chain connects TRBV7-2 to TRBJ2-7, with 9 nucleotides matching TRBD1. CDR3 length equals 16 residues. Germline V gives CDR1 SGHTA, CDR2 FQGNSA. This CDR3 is CASSIAGTGFSYEQYF. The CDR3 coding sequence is TGTGCCAGCAGCATAGCCGGGACAGGGTTTTCCTACGAGCAGTACTTC.

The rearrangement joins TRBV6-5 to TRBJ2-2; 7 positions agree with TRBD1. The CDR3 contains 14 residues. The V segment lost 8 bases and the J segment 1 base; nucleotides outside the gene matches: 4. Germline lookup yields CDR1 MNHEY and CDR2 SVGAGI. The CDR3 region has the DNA TGTGCCAGCCAGAGGACAGGGAACACCGGGGAGCTGTTTTTT. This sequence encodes CASQRTGNTGELFF.

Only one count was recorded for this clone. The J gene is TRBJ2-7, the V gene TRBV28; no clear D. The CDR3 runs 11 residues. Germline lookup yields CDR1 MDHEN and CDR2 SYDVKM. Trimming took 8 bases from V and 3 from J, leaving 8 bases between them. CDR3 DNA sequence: TGTGCCAGCTTTCGAGGCTACGAGCAGTACTTC. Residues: CASFRGYEQYF.

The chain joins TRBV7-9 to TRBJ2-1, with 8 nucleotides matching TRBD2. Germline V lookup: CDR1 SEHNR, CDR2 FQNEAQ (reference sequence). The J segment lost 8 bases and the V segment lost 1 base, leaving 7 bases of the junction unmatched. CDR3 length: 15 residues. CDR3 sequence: CASSLDSGSNHEQFF. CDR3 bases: TGTGCCAGCAGCTTAGACAGCGGGAGTAACCATGAGCAGTTCTTC.

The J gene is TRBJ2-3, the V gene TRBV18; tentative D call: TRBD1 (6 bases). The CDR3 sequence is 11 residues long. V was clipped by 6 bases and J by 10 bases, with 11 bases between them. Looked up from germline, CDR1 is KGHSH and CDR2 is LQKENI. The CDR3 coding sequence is TGTGCCAGCTCCCCGGACAGAGCGCAGTATTTT. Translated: CASSPDRAQYF.

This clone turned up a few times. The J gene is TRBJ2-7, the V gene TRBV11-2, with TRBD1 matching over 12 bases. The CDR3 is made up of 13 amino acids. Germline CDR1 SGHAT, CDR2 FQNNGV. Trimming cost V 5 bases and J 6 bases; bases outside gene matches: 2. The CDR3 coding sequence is TGTGCCAGCAGCCGGGACAGGGGGCCCGAGCAGTACTTC. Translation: CASSRDRGPEQYF.

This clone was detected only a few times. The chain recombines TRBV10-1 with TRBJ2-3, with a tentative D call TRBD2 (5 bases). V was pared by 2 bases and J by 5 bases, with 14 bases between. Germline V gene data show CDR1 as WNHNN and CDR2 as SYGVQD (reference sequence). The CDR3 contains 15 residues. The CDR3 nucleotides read TGCGCCAGCAGTGAGGCGGGTAGCTTGGGAGATACGCAGTATTTT. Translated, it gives CASSEAGSLGDTQYF.

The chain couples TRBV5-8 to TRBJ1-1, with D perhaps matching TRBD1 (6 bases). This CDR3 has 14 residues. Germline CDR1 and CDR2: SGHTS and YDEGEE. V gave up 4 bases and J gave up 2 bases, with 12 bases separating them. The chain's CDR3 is CASSGGQLNTEAFF. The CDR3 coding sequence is TGTGCCAGCAGCGGGGGACAATTAAACACTGAAGCTTTCTTT.

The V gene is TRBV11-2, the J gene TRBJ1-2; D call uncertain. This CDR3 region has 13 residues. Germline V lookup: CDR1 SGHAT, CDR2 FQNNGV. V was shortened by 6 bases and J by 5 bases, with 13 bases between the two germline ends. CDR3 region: CASRGTQTYGYTF. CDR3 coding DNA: TGTGCCAGCAGGGGTACACAAACTTATGGCTACACCTTC.

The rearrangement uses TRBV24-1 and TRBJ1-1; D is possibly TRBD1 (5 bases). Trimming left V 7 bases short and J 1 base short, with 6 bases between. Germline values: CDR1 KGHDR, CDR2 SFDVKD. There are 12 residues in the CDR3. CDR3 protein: CATRGQNTEAFF. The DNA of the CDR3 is TGTGCCACCAGAGGACAGAACACTGAAGCTTTCTTT.

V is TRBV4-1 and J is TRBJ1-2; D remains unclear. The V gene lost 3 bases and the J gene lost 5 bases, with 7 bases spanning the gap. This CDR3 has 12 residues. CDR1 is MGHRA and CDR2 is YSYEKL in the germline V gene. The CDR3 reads CASSQTDYGYTF. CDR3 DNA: TGCGCCAGCAGCCAGACGGATTATGGCTACACCTTC.

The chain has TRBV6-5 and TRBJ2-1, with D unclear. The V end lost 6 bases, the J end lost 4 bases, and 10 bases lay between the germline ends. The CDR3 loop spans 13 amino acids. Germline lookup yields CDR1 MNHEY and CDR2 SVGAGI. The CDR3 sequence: CASRLSVYNEQFF. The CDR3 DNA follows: TGTGCCAGCAGACTATCAGTTTACAATGAGCAGTTCTTC.

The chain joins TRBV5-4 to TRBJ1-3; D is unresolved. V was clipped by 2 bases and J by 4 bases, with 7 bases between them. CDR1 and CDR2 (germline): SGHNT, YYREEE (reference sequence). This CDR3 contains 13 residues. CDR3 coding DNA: TGTGCCAGCAGCTTTCAACAGGGAAACACCATATATTTT. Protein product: CASSFQQGNTIYF. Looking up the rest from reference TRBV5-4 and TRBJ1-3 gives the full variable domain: ETGVTQSPTHLIKTRGQQVTLRCSSQSGHNTVSWYQQALGQGPQFIFQYYREEENGRGNFPPRFSGLQFPNYSSELNVNALELDDSALYLCASSFQQGNTIYFGEGSWLTVV.

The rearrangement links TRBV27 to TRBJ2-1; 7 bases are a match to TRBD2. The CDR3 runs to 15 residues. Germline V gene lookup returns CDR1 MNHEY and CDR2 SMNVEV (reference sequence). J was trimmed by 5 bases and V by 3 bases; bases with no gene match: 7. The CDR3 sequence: CASSFGGSRNNEQFF. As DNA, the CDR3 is TGTGCCAGCAGTTTCGGCGGGAGTAGGAACAATGAGCAGTTCTTC.